In this sample, the clone carrying this T cell receptor (beta chain) turned up a few times. As yet, its antigen is unknown. Use of 60 Vbeta and 13 Jbeta primers characterized the PCR. TCRdb's table, derived via immunoSEQ multiplex PCR, lists solely in-frame clones and lacks some. Of 110,000 or so clones listed, roughly 72% are singletons. Germline CDR1 SGHDT, CDR2 YYEEEE. V was clipped by 0 bases and J by 2 bases, with 4 bases between them. The length of the CDR3 is 13 residues. This specimen comes from a study of cytomegalovirus exposure and HLA in healthy donors. Study-wide findings and caveats: In a later analysis, parvovirus B19, influenza, CMV and Epstein-Barr virus appeared linked to several top co-occurrence clusters. A later analysis found most CMV-associated TCR beta chains apparently HLA-restricted. Most TCR beta V segments were productive about 87% or about 30% of the time in an earlier analysis.

The sequence was collected from a woman in her forties or fifties in good health and CMV-seropositive. Sequencing was performed on PBMCs. The rearrangement links TRBV5-6 to TRBJ2-3, with no clear D. CDR3 coding DNA: TGTGCCAGCAGCTTGGTATCCACAGATACGCAGTATTTT. It translates to CASSLVSTDTQYF.